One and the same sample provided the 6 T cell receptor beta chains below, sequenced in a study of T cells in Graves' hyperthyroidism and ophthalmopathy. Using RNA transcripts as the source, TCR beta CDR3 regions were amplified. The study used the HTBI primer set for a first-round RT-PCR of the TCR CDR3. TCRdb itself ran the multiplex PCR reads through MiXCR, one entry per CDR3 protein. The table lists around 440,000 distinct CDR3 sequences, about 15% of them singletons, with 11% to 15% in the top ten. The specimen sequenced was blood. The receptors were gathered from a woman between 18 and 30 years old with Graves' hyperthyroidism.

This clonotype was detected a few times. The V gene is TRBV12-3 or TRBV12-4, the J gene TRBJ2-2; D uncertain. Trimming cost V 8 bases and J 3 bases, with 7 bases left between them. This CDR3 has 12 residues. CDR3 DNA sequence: TGTGCCAGCCGGATATACACCGGGGAGCTGTTTTTT. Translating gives CASRIYTGELFF.

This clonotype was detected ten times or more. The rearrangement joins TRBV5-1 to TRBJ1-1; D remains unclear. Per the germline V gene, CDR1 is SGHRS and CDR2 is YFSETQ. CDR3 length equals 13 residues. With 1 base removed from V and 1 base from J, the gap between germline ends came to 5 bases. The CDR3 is CASSLNRNTEAFF. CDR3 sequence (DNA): TGCGCCAGCAGCTTGAACAGGAACACTGAAGCTTTCTTT.

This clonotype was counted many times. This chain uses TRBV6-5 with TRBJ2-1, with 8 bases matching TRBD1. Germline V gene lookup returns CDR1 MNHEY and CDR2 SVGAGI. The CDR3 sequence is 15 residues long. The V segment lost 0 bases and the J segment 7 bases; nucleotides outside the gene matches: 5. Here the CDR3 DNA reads TGTGCCAGCAGTTACTCCGGGACAGGACTTAATGAGCAGTTCTTC. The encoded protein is CASSYSGTGLNEQFF.

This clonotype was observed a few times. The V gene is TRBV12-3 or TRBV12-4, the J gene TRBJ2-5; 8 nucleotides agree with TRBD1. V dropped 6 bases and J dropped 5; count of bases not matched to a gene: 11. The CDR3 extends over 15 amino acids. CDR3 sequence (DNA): TGTGCCAGCAGGGGACAGGTGGTATCAGCGGAGACCCAGTACTTC. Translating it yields CASRGQVVSAETQYF.

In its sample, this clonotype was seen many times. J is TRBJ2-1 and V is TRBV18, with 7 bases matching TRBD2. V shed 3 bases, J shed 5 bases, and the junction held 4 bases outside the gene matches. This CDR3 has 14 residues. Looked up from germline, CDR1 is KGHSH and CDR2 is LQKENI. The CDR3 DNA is TGTGCCAGCTCACCTCTAACTAGCGACAATGAGCAGTTCTTC. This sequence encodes CASSPLTSDNEQFF.

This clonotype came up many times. The CDR3 reads CASSYDRGRVYEQYF. As DNA, the CDR3 is TGTGCCAGCAGCTACGACAGGGGGCGCGTCTACGAGCAGTACTTC. This rearrangement joins TRBV11-1 to TRBJ2-7, with 10 bases lining up with TRBD1. This CDR3 is 15 amino acids long. The ends lost 4 bases at V and 3 bases at J; junction bases unmatched: 6. Germline lookup yields CDR1 SGHAT and CDR2 FQDESV (reference sequence).